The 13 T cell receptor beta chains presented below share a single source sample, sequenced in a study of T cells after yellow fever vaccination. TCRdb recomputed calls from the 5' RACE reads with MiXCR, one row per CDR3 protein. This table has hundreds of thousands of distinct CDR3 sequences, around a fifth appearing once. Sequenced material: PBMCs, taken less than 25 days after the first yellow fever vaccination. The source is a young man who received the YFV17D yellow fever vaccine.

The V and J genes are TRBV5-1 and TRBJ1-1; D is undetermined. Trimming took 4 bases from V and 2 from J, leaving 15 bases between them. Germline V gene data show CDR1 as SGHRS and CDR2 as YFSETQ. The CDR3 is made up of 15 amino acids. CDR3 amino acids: CASSVRGNYNTEAFF. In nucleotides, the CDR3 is TGCGCCAGCAGCGTGCGAGGCAACTACAACACTGAAGCTTTCTTT.

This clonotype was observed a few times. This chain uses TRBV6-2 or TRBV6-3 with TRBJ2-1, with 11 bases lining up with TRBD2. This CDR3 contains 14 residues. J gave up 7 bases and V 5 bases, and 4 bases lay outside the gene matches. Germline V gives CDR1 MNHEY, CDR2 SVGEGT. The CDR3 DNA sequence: TGTGCCAGCAGTACTCCTAGCGGGGGGAATGAGCAGTTCTTC. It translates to CASSTPSGGNEQFF.

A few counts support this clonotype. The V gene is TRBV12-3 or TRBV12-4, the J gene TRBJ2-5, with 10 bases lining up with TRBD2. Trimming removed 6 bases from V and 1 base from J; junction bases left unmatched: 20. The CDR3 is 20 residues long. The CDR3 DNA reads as TGTGCCAGCAGGGGGGGGTATGGCAGCGGGGGGGTACAACCCCAAGAGACCCAGTACTTC. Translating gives CASRGGYGSGGVQPQETQYF.

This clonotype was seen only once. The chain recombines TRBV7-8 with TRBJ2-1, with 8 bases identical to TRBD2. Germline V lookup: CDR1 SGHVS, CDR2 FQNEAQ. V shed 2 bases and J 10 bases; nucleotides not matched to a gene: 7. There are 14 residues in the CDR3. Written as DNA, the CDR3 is TGTGCCAGCAGCTTAATCGAAGTAGCGGGGGAGCAGTTCTTC. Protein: CASSLIEVAGEQFF.

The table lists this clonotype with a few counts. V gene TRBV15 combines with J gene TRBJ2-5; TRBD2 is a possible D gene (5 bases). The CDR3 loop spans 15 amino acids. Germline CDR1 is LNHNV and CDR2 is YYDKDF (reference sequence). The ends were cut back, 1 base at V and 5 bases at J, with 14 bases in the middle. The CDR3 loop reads CATSRVSGLGETQYF. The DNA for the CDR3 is TGTGCCACCAGCAGAGTGAGCGGCCTCGGGGAGACCCAGTACTTC.

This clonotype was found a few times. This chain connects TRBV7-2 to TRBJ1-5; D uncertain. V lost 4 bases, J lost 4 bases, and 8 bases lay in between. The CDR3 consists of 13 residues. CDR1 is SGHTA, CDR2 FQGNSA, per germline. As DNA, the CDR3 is TGTGCCAGCAGCTCATCGTATAATCAGCCCCAGCATTTT. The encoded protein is CASSSSYNQPQHF.

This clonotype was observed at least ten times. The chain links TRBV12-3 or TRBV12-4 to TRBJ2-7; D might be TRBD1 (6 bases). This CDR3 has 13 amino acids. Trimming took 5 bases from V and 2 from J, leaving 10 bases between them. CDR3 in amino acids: CASSVTGAYEQYF. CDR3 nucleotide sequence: TGTGCCAGCAGTGTGACAGGCGCCTACGAGCAGTACTTC.

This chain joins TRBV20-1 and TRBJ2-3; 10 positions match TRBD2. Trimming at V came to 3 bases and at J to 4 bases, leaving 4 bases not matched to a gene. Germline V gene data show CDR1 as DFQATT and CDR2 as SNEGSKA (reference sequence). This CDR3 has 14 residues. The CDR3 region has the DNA TGCAGTGCTAGGATTAGCGGGGGGTCAGATACGCAGTATTTT. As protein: CSARISGGSDTQYF.

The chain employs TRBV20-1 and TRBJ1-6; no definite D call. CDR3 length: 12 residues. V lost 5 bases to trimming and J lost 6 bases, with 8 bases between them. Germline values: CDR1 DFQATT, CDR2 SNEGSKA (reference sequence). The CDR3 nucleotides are TGCAGTGCTCGGACCAGTAATTCACCCCTCCACTTT. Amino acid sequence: CSARTSNSPLHF.

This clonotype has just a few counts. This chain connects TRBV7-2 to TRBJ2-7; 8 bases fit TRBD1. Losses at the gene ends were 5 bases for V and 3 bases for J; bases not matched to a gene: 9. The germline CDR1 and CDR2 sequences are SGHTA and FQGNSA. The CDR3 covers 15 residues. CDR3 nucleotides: TGTGCCAGCAGCAACCAGGGGGCCGTCCGCTACGAGCAGTACTTC. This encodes CASSNQGAVRYEQYF.

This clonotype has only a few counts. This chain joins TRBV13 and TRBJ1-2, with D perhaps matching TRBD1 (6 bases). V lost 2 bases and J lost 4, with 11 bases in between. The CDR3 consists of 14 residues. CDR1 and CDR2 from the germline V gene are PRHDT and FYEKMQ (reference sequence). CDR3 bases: TGTGCCAGCAGCTTAATTGGACAGCTCTATGGCTACACCTTC. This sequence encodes CASSLIGQLYGYTF.

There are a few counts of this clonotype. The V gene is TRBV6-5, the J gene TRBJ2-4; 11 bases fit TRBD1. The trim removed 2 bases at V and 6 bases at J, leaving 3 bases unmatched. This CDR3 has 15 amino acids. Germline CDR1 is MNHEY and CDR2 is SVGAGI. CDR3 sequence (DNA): TGTGCCAGCAGTTACGGCGGGACAGGGGGAAACATTCAGTACTTC. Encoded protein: CASSYGGTGGNIQYF.

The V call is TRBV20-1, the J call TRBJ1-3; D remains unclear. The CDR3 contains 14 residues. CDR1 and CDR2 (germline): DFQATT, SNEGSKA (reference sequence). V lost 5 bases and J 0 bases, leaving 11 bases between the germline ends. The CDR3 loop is CSAPPPGSGNTIYF. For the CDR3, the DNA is TGCAGTGCTCCACCACCCGGCTCTGGAAACACCATATATTTT.